This TCR beta chain was observed in a study of blood T cell repertoires in COVID-19. Study-wide background: The United States, Italy and Spain were the sources of the acute and convalescent COVID-19 samples. In each case, the material was cDNA or gDNA derived from T cells, B-cell-depleted T cells, or PBMCs.

The ends were cut back, 2 bases at V and 6 bases at J, with 14 bases in the middle. This CDR3 spans 14 amino acids. Germline V gene data show CDR1 as KGHSH and CDR2 as LQKENI. This clone was found once. Study processing details: Reference gene primer amplification gave estimated nucleated cell counts. TCRdb keeps only in-frame clones here, not all; method: immunoSEQ multiplex PCR. That table furnishes V, J and clone size, whereas the DNA furnished D and trimming. The sample consists of around 180,000 clones, around 72% of them appearing once. J is TRBJ2-7 and V is TRBV18; TRBD2 is a possible D gene (5 bases). The sequencing sample was made of peripheral blood. This receptor was taken from a woman at least 80 years old with acute or convalescent COVID-19. CDR3 amino acids: CASSPRTGIIEQYF. CDR3 coding DNA: TGTGCCAGCTCACCAAGAACGGGGATTATCGAGCAGTACTTC.